The clone carrying this TCR beta chain was found a few times. Produced via immunoSEQ multiplex PCR; TCRdb's table is partial and in-frame only. The repertoire holds around 130,000 clones, with under 85% as singletons. The data were taken from a study of blood T cell repertoires in COVID-19. Study summary: The cDNA or gDNA used as material had been derived from T cells, B-cell-depleted T cells, or PBMCs.

From germline, CDR1 is MNHEY and CDR2 SVGAGI. The CDR3 runs 11 residues. Trimming took off 8 bases at V and 13 bases at J, with 12 bases between the two ends. This TCR was recovered from a middle-aged man with active or convalescent COVID-19. The chain couples TRBV6-5 to TRBJ1-6; D is unclear. Source material: peripheral blood. CDR3 DNA sequence: TGTGCCAGCGGCACCCCTTCCCCCCTCCACTTT. Amino acid sequence: CASGTPSPLHF.